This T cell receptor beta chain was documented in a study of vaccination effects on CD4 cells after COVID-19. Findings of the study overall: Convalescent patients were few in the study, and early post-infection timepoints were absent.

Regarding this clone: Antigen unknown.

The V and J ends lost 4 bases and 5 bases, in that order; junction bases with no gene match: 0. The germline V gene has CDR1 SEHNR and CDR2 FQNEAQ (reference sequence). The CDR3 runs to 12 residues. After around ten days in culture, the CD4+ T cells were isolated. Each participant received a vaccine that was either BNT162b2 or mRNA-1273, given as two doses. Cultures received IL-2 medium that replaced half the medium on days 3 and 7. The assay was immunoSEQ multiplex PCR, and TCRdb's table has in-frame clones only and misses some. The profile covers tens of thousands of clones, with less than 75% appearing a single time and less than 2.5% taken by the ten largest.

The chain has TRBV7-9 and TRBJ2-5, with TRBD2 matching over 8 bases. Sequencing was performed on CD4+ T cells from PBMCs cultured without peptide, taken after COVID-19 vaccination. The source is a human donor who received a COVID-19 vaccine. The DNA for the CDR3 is TGTGCCAGCAGCTGGACTAGCGAGACCCAGTACTTC. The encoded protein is CASSWTSETQYF.